The clone carrying this T cell receptor beta chain was seen repeatedly, ten times or more. Primers used for first-strand cDNA, a TRAV- and TRBV-specific set, covered both alpha and beta chains. The PCR that amplified TCRs ran for around 22 cycles, relying on a constant-region primer and a V-primer adapter. Isolated mRNA underwent amplification via in vitro transcription. Each CDR3 protein gets one entry after TCRdb re-called the reads with MiXCR. Among some 88,000 distinct CDR3 sequences, more than 7.5% were seen once, and the ten largest hold around 0.93%. This specimen belongs to a study of low-dose radiotherapy and immunotherapy resistance in tumors. Study-wide background: On an every-two-weeks schedule, patients received intravenous nivolumab 240 mg, along with ipilimumab 1 mg/kg every six weeks. Participants were given intravenous cyclophosphamide 200 mg/m2 every two weeks, one day before radiation and immunotherapy.

Time point noted: before trial treatment. As their treatment, donors received nivolumab, ipilimumab, aspirin, low-dose cyclophosphamide and low-dose radiotherapy. CDR1 and CDR2 from the germline V gene are ENHRY and SYGVKD. This CDR3 is built from 13 residues. Trimming removed 7 bases at V and 2 bases at J, with 8 bases between. This TCR was sampled from a male donor with prostate cancer. Sequencing used PBMCs, obtained before treatment. The chain is built from TRBV10-3 and TRBJ2-2, with D tentatively TRBD1 (5 bases). DNA for the CDR3: TGTGCCATCAATCAGGGAAACACCGGGGAGCTGTTTTTT. It codes for CAINQGNTGELFF.